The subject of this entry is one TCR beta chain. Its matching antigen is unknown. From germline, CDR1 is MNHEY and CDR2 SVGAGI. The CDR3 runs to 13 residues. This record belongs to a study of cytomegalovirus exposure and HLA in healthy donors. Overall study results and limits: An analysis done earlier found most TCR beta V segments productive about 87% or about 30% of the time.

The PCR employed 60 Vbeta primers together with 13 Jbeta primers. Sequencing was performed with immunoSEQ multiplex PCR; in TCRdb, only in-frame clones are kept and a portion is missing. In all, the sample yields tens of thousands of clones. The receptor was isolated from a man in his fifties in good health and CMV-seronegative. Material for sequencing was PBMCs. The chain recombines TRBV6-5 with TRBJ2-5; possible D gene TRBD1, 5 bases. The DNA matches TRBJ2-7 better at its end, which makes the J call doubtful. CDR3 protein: CASSPGHNYEQYF. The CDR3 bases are TGTGCCAGCAGTCCCGGACACAACTACGAGCAGTACTTC.